This TCR beta chain was documented in a study of T-cell memory formation after mild COVID-19. Study overall: The TCR clusters were mostly specific to one donor. The study, taken as a whole, reports: From day 15 to 85, contracting clones were balanced between CD4 and CD8, whereas later expanders leaned toward CD4+.

Notes on this clonotype: Its target is unknown.

The V end lost 2 bases, the J end lost 6 bases, and 16 bases lay between the germline ends. Germline V CDR1 and CDR2: MNHEY, SVGAGI. CDR3 length: 15 amino acids. In TCRdb, the 5' RACE reads were re-called with MiXCR into one record per CDR3 protein. This sample has more than 250,000 distinct CDR3 sequences, with 15% to 20% found just once. The chain couples TRBV6-5 to TRBJ1-2; TRBD1 might be the D (6 bases). This sequence originates from a man aged 18 to 35 who had mild COVID-19 (a few samples of this study predate the infection). Cell type and time point are not known. Material: PBMCs or a T cell subset sorted from them (not recorded which). This CDR3 reads CASSYVNTGSNGYTF. DNA of the CDR3: TGTGCCAGCAGTTACGTAAACACAGGGTCGAATGGCTACACCTTC.